This T cell receptor (beta chain) was obtained from a study of blood T cell repertoires in COVID-19. Overall study: COVID-19 samples collected from the United States, Italy and Spain covered acute and convalescent phases.

In the original workflow: Estimated nucleated cell counts came from reference gene primer amplification. Profiling relied on immunoSEQ multiplex PCR, and the TCRdb table lists in-frame clones only, not all of them. V, J and clone size reflect that table, while D and trimming were determined from the DNA. Counted here are about 80,000 clones, more than 70% occurring once; the ten biggest clones make up 6.5% to 8.5%. Sequenced: peripheral blood. The TCR originated in an elderly woman with acute or convalescent COVID-19.

DNA for the CDR3: TGTGCCAGCAGTTATCAAGGACTAAAGGGCACCGGGGAGCTGTTTTTT. Protein: CASSYQGLKGTGELFF. The chain has TRBV6-5 and TRBJ2-2; D is possibly TRBD2 (6 bases). This CDR3 has 16 residues. V shed 3 bases and J shed 4 bases, with 15 bases lying between them. Germline loops: CDR1 MNHEY, CDR2 SVGAGI.